This entry describes one TCR beta chain. This record belongs to a study of blood T cells in healthy people across ages. A second PCR, run for roughly 7 to 11 cycles, used a sample-barcoded 5' primer plus a J-beta primer mix. TCRdb used MiXCR to reprocess the 5' RACE reads, holding one entry per CDR3 protein. The sample lists roughly 1.9 million distinct CDR3 sequences, roughly two fifths occurring once. CDR1 is MNHEY, CDR2 SMNVEV, per germline (reference sequence). This CDR3 has 18 residues. The ends lost 4 bases at V and 10 bases at J; junction bases unmatched: 18. Sequenced sample: blood. The gene calls are TRBV27 and TRBJ1-6; 8 bases fit TRBD1. This receptor was taken from a human donor in good health. The CDR3 reads CASSSPLRERQGMSPLHF. The DNA of the CDR3 is TGTGCCAGCAGTTCCCCCCTGAGGGAGAGACAGGGGATGTCACCCCTCCACTTT.